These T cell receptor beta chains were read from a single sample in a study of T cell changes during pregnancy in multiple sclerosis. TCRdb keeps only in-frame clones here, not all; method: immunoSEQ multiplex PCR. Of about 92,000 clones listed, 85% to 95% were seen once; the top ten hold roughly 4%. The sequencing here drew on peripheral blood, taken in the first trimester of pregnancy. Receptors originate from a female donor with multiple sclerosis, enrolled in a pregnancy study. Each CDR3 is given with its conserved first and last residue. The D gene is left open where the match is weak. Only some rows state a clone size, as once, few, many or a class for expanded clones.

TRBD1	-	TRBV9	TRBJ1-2	CASSGQGIGYTF	TGTGCCAGCAGCGGACAGGGTATTGGCTACACCTTC
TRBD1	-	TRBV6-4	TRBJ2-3	CASSESPGQGATDTQYF	TGTGCCAGCAGTGAATCCCCGGGACAGGGGGCCACAGATACGCAGTATTTT
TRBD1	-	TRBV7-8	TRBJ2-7	CASSLDRGAYEQYF	TGTGCCAGCAGCTTAGACAGGGGGGCCTACGAGCAGTACTTC
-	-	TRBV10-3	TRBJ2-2	CAISGGQGIGELFF	TGTGCCATCAGTGGAGGTCAGGGCATCGGGGAGCTGTTTTTT
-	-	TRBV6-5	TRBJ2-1	CASSPDTYYNEQFF	TGTGCCAGCAGTCCAGACACATACTACAATGAGCAGTTCTTC
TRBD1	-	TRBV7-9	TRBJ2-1	CASSPRTGDKRNEQFF	TGTGCCAGCAGCCCCAGGACAGGGGATAAACGCAATGAGCAGTTCTTC
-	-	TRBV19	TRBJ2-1	CASSAASASEQFF	TGTGCCAGTAGTGCCGCTAGCGCGAGTGAGCAGTTCTTC
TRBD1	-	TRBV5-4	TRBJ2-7	CASRRDRAYEQYF	TGTGCCAGCAGGCGGGACAGGGCCTACGAGCAGTACTTC
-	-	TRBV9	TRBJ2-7	CASSVGLLAEEQYF	TGTGCCAGCAGCGTTGGTCTCCTCGCAGAAGAGCAGTACTTC
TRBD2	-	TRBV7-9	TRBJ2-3	CASSLGKSGTSDDTQYF	TGTGCCAGCAGCTTAGGGAAATCCGGGACTAGCGACGATACGCAGTATTTT
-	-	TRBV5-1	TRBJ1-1	CASSFAGDTEAFF	TGCGCCAGCAGCTTTGCAGGGGACACTGAAGCTTTCTTT
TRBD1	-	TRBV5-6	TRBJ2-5	CASSSITGGQETQYF	TGTGCCAGCAGCTCCATCACAGGGGGCCAAGAGACCCAGTACTTC
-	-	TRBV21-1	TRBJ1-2	CASSKARRSWGYGYTF	TGTGCCAGCAGCAAAGCGAGGAGGAGCTGGGGATATGGCTACACCTTC
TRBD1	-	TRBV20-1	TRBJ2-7	CSAPSGTGYHF	TGCAGTGCCCCATCCGGGACAGGGTATCACTTC
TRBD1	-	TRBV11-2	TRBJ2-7	CASSLGQGAGYEQYF	TGTGCCAGCAGCTTAGGGCAGGGGGCCGGCTACGAGCAGTACTTC
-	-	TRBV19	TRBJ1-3	CASSIERLSGNTIYF	TGTGCCAGTAGTATTGAAAGACTCTCTGGAAACACCATATATTTT
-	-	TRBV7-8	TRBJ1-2	CASSFSPDGGYGYTF	TGTGCCAGCAGCTTTTCCCCCGACGGGGGGTACGGCTACACCTTC
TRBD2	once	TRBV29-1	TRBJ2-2	CSVAGTSVGELFF	TGCAGCGTGGCCGGGACTAGCGTCGGGGAGCTGTTTTTT
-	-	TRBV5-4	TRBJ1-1	CASSWGGNTEAFF	TGTGCCAGCAGCTGGGGGGGGAACACTGAAGCTTTCTTT
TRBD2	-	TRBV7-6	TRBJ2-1	CASSLGASGGLYNEQFF	TGTGCCAGCAGCTTAGGGGCTAGCGGGGGTCTCTACAATGAGCAGTTCTTC
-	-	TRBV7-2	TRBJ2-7	CASSLGGQTYEQYF	TGTGCCAGCAGCTTGGGGGGACAGACCTACGAGCAGTACTTC
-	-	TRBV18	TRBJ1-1	CASSPLGEMNTEAFF	TGTGCCAGCTCCCCTCTCGGGGAGATGAACACTGAAGCTTTCTTT
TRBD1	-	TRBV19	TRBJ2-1	CASSSNRGTYNEQFF	TGTGCCAGTAGTTCGAACAGGGGAACCTACAATGAGCAGTTCTTC